The clone carrying this T cell receptor beta chain has more than one count but fewer than ten. No antigen is known for it. This sample stems from a study of cytotoxic CD8 clonotypes in ibrutinib-treated CLL. The wider study: For this cohort, patients were some eleven relapsed/refractory and about 16 treatment-naive, while approximately 17 were IGHV unmutated. Study-wide points: Patients had baseline clonality above age-matched healthy donors, and this clonality moved with circulating CD8+ T-cell counts.

Using immunoSEQ multiplex PCR, the repertoire was profiled, and TCRdb retains in-frame clones only, with some absent. The sample consists of 250,000 to 350,000 clones, roughly 76% of them appearing once. This clonotype originated in a human donor with chronic lymphocytic leukemia. The sample consisted of PBMCs, taken at disease progression, from a patient treated with ibrutinib.

The CDR3 reads CASRKTASGYEQYF. The CDR3 DNA reads as TGTGCCAGCAGGAAGACAGCCAGTGGCTACGAGCAGTACTTC. The gene calls are TRBV2 and TRBJ2-7; tentatively, D is TRBD1 (5 bases). The CDR3 is 14 amino acids. The germline V and J ends were trimmed by 6 bases and 3 bases, with 15 bases remaining between them. Germline assignment: CDR1 SNHLY and CDR2 FYNNEI.